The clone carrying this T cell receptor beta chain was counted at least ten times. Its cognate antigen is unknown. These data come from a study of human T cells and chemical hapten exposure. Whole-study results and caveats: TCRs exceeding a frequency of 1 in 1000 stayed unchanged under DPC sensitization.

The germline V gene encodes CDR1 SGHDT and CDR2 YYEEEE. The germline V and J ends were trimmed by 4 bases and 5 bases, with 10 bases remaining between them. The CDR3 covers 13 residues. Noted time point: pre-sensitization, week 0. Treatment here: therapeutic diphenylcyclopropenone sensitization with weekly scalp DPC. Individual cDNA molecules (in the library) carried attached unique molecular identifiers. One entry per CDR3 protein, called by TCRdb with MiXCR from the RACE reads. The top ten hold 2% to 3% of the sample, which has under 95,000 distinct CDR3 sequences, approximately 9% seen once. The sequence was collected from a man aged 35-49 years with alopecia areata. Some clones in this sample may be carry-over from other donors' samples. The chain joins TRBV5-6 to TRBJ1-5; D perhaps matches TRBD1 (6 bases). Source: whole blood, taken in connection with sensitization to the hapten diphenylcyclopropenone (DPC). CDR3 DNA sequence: TGTGCCAGCAGCGGGGGGCTCGATCAGCCCCAGCATTTT. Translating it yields CASSGGLDQPQHF.